These 5 T cell receptor beta chains were sequenced from one sample in a study of TET2 disruption in CD19-targeted CAR T cells. Treatment noted: autologous CTL019 cells: CD19 CAR with 4-1BB and CD3 zeta domains. Their target antigens are unknown. Clones were read by immunoSEQ multiplex PCR, and TCRdb kept only the in-frame ones, dropping some. The sample totals about 26,000 clones. The specimen comprised CD8- CAR+ T cells sorted from cultured blood T cells, sampled for CD19 CAR T cell therapy. Subset of the sample: CD8-negative CAR-positive T cells from the infusion product. These receptors were taken from a man aged 65 to 85 with chronic lymphocytic leukemia.

A remark on this clone: A read error may produce the germline difference seen at one junction end. The missing CDR3 end, 3 residues past where the read stops, is filled in from the germline J gene. The genes are TRBV4-2 and TRBJ2-2; 8 positions agree with TRBD2. Germline assignment: CDR1 LGHNA and CDR2 YNFKEQ. The CDR3 consists of 15 residues. This CDR3 is CASSQSGGVNEKLFF. Partial CDR3 DNA: TGCGCCAGCAGCCAAAGCGGGGGCGTAAATGAAAAG.

As for this clone: Read data end 3 residues before the CDR3 end; the end is taken from the germline J gene. The rearrangement uses TRBV18 and TRBJ1-1; D may be TRBD1 (6 bases). The CDR3 length is 18 residues. Germline V gene lookup returns CDR1 KGHSH and CDR2 LQKENI. CDR3 protein: CASSRLLAGGPEVDEAFF. Partial CDR3 DNA: TGTGCCAGCTCACGCTTACTAGCGGGGGGGCCGGAGGTGGATGAG. Based on the CDR3 plus reference TRBV18 and TRBJ1-1, the full variable domain is NAGVMQNPRHLVRRRGQEARLRCSPMKGHSHVYWYRQLPEEGLKFMVYLQKENIIDESGMPKERFSAEFPKEGPSILRIQQVVRGDSAAYFCASSRLLAGGPEVDEAFFGQGTRLTVV.

Partial CDR3 DNA: TGTGCCAGTATGCAGGACAGTCCCTACGAG. Its translation: CASMQDSPYE. The entire CDR3 protein is CASMQDSPYEQYF. The V gene is TRBV19, the J gene TRBJ2-7, with D maybe TRBD1 (6 bases). The CDR3 extends 3 residues past the end of the read, so its final part is completed from the germline J gene. Trimming removed 7 bases from V and 2 bases from J, with 12 bases in between. The CDR3 length is 13 residues. Looked up from germline, CDR1 is LNHDA and CDR2 is SQIVND (reference sequence). The entire variable domain, with the rest obtained from reference TRBV19 and TRBJ2-7, is as follows: DGGITQSPKYLFRKEGQNVTLSCEQNLNHDAMYWYRQDPGQGLRLIYYSQIVNDFQKGDIAEGYSVSREKKESFPLTVTSAQKNPTAFYLCASMQDSPYEQYFGPGTRLTVT.

On this clone: Sequencing ends 3 residues short of the CDR3 end; the germline J gene provides the rest. This chain joins TRBV7-2 and TRBJ2-5; 8 positions agree with TRBD2. The CDR3 runs to 15 residues. Germline values: CDR1 SGHTA, CDR2 FQGNSA. Trimming removed 5 bases from V and 5 bases from J; junction bases left unmatched: 10. CDR3 loop: CASSPRGGVRETQYF. Incomplete CDR3 DNA: TGTGCCAGCAGCCCCCGGGGGGGCGTACGGGAGACC. Variable domain in full (rest from reference TRBV7-2 and TRBJ2-5): GAGVSQSPSNKVTEKGKDVELRCDPISGHTALYWYRQSLGQGLEFLIYFQGNSAPDKSGLPSDRFSAERTGGSVSTLTIQRTQQEDSAVYLCASSPRGGVRETQYFGPGTRLLVL.

As for this clone: The read ends 3 residues shy of where the CDR3 ends; the end is completed using the germline J gene. V is TRBV7-2 and J is TRBJ2-4, with D possibly being TRBD1 (6 bases). This CDR3 has 15 amino acids. Germline V lookup: CDR1 SGHTA, CDR2 FQGNSA. The CDR3 DNA, read in part, is TGTGCCAGCAGCTCTACCCCACAGGGTAGCTATGGT. Translating it yields CASSSTPQGSYG. The full-length CDR3 reads as CASSSTPQGSYGQYF. Full variable domain (outside the CDR3, taken from reference TRBV7-2 and TRBJ2-4): GAGVSQSPSNKVTEKGKDVELRCDPISGHTALYWYRQSLGQGLEFLIYFQGNSAPDKSGLPSDRFSAERTGGSVSTLTIQRTQQEDSAVYLCASSSTPQGSYGQYFGAGTRLSVL.